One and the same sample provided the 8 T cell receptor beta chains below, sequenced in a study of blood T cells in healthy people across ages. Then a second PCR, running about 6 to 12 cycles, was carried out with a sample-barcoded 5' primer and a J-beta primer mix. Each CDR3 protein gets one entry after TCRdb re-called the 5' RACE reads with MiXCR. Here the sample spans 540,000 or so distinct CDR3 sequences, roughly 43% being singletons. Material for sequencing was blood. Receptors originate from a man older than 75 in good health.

Written as DNA, the CDR3 is TGTGCCAGCAGCTTAGTAGGGAGGTCGGTAACAGATACGCAGTATTTT. Amino acids: CASSLVGRSVTDTQYF. V is TRBV7-2 and J is TRBJ2-3; a weak D match, TRBD2 (6 bases). CDR1 and CDR2 (germline): SGHTA, FQGNSA. The CDR3 has 16 residues. With 1 base removed from V and 3 bases from J, the gap between germline ends came to 14 bases.

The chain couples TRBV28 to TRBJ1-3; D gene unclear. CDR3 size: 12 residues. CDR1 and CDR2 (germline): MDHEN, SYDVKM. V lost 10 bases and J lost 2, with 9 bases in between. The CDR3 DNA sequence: TGTGCCACCGCGGGTGCTGGAAACACCATATATTTT. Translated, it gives CATAGAGNTIYF.

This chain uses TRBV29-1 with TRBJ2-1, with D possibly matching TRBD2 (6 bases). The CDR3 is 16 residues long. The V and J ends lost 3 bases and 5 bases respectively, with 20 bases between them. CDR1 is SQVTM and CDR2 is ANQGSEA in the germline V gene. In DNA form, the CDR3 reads TGCAGCGTTGACAACCCCGGGCGGACTATGAACAATGAGCAGTTCTTC. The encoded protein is CSVDNPGRTMNNEQFF.

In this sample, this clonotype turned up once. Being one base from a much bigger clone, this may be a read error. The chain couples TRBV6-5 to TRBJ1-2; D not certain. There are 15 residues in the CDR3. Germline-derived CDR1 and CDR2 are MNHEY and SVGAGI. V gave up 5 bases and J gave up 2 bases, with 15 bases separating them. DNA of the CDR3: TGTGCCAGCAGTCCTTATCGGGCGGGAAACTATGGCTACACCTTC. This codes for CASSPYRAGNYGYTF.

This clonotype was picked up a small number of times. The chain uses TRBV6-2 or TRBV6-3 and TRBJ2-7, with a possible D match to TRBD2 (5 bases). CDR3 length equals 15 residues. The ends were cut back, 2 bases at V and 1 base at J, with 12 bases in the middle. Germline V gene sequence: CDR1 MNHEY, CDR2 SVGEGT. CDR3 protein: CASSYDPEVSYEQYF. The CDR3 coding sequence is TGTGCCAGCAGTTACGACCCGGAGGTTTCCTACGAGCAGTACTTC.

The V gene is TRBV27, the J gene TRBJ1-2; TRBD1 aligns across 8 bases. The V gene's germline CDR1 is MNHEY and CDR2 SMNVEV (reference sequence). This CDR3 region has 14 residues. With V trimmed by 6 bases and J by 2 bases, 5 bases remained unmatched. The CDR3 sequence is CASRNRDRNYGYTF. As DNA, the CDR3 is TGTGCCAGCAGAAACCGGGACAGGAACTATGGCTACACCTTC.

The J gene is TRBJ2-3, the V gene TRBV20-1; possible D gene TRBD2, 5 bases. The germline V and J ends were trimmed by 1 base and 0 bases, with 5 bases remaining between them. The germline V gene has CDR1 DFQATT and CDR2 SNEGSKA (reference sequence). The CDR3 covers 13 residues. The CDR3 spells CSARAGSTDTQYF. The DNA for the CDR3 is TGCAGTGCTAGAGCGGGGAGCACAGATACGCAGTATTTT.

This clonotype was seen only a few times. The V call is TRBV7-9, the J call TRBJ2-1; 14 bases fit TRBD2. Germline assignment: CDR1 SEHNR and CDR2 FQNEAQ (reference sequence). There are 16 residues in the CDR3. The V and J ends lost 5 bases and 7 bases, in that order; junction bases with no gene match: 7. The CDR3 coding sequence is TGTGCCAGCAGCCAACGACTAGCGGGGGGGCGGAATGAGCAGTTCTTC. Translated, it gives CASSQRLAGGRNEQFF.